The 23 T cell receptor beta chains below all came from one sample that was sequenced in a study of T cells in Graves' hyperthyroidism and ophthalmopathy. Amplification yielded TCR beta CDR3 regions, with RNA transcripts as the source. The study used the HTBI primer set for a first-round RT-PCR of the TCR CDR3. TCRdb re-called the multiplex PCR reads through MiXCR, storing one row per CDR3 protein. This table has under 350,000 distinct CDR3 sequences, roughly 18% appearing once. Sequenced input: blood. Receptors originate from a woman in her forties or fifties with Graves' hyperthyroidism.

The CDR3 nucleotides are TGTGCCAGCAGCTTATCTGCGGGAGGGAGCACAGATACGCAGTATTTT. Translating it yields CASSLSAGGSTDTQYF. The V call is TRBV7-3, the J call TRBJ2-3, with 9 bases fitting TRBD2. Germline V CDR1 and CDR2: SGHTA, FQGTGA. This CDR3 contains 16 residues. The V and J ends lost 2 bases and 0 bases, in that order; junction bases with no gene match: 3. Filled out from reference TRBV7-3 and TRBJ2-3, the complete variable domain reads GAGVSQTPSNKVTEKGKYVELRCDPISGHTALYWYRQSLGQGPEFLIYFQGTGAADDSGLPNDRFFAVRPEGSVSTLKIQRTERGDSAVYLCASSLSAGGSTDTQYFGPGTRLTVL.

This clonotype was counted ten times or more. The chain couples TRBV18 to TRBJ2-7; unclear D gene. V was cut by 2 bases and J by 6 bases, with 11 bases left in between. Germline CDR1 reads KGHSH; CDR2 reads LQKENI. This CDR3 spans 13 amino acids. This chain's CDR3 is CASSPTRVGEQYF. The CDR3 nucleotides read TGTGCCAGCTCACCAACTCGGGTGGGCGAGCAGTACTTC.

The rearrangement uses TRBV2 and TRBJ2-1, with 11 bases lining up with TRBD1. Looked up from germline, CDR1 is SNHLY and CDR2 is FYNNEI. V was pared by 6 bases and J by 6 bases, with 7 bases of the junction left unmatched. This CDR3 spans 15 amino acids. The CDR3 here is CASRLDRGQSNEQFF. DNA for the CDR3: TGTGCCAGCAGGCTGGACAGGGGGCAGAGCAATGAGCAGTTCTTC.

The chain recombines TRBV25-1 with TRBJ2-1; D perhaps matches TRBD1 (5 bases). Germline-derived CDR1 and CDR2 are MGHDK and SYGVNS. The V end lost 2 bases, the J end lost 9 bases, and 11 bases lay between the germline ends. The CDR3 has 13 residues. The CDR3 DNA follows: TGTGCCAGCAGTGAAAGGGGCTGGGGTGAGCAGTTCTTC. It codes for CASSERGWGEQFF.

The rearrangement joins TRBV6-1 to TRBJ1-1; tentatively, D is TRBD1 (6 bases). CDR3 length: 13 residues. From germline, CDR1 is MNHNS and CDR2 SASEGT. V was pared by 6 bases and J by 7 bases, with 15 bases between. The CDR3 here is CASRGAGEDEAFF. The CDR3 coding sequence is TGTGCCAGCAGGGGGGCGGGCGAGGATGAAGCTTTCTTT.

The V gene is TRBV24-1, the J gene TRBJ2-7; D not certain. The V and J ends lost 1 base and 5 bases respectively, with 5 bases between them. In germline, CDR1 is KGHDR, CDR2 SFDVKD. This CDR3 is 12 amino acids long. The CDR3 sequence: CATSDFPDEQYF. CDR3 DNA sequence: TGTGCCACCAGTGATTTTCCGGACGAGCAGTACTTC.

This clonotype showed up many times. The rearrangement uses TRBV12-3 or TRBV12-4 and TRBJ2-1; TRBD2 matches at 7 bases. The CDR3 totals 14 residues. The ends lost 6 bases at V and 6 bases at J; junction bases unmatched: 8. CDR3 residues: CASSPEPGGNEQFF. The CDR3, as DNA: TGTGCCAGCAGCCCAGAGCCGGGGGGCAATGAGCAGTTCTTC.

The genes are TRBV5-6 and TRBJ2-7, with 9 bases matching TRBD1. The CDR3 has 14 residues. CDR1 and CDR2 (germline): SGHDT, YYEEEE. The ends lost 2 bases at V and 5 bases at J; junction bases unmatched: 5. The CDR3 DNA follows: TGTGCCAGCAGCTTTGGGACAGGGAGCCACGAGCAGTACTTC. This codes for CASSFGTGSHEQYF.

This clonotype was observed a handful of times. The rearrangement joins TRBV6-6 to TRBJ2-7; 10 bases are a match to TRBD2. This CDR3 comprises 19 residues. Germline loops: CDR1 MNHNY, CDR2 SVGAGI (reference sequence). Trimming cost V 0 bases and J 5 bases; bases outside gene matches: 16. The CDR3 spells CASSYSARLAGGNPDEQYF. The CDR3 DNA reads as TGTGCCAGCAGTTACTCCGCGCGGTTAGCGGGAGGAAATCCGGACGAGCAGTACTTC.

The V gene is TRBV6-2 or TRBV6-3, the J gene TRBJ2-3; 7 nucleotides align to TRBD1. With 0 bases clipped from V and 2 bases from J, the junction kept 5 bases outside the gene matches. There are 16 residues in the CDR3. Germline V gives CDR1 MNHEY, CDR2 SVGEGT. CDR3 sequence reads: CASSYSAGGFTDTQYF. CDR3 nucleotide sequence: TGTGCCAGCAGTTACTCAGCAGGGGGATTCACAGATACGCAGTATTTT.

This clonotype was detected many times. This rearrangement joins TRBV7-8 to TRBJ2-5, with D maybe TRBD2 (5 bases). CDR1 is SGHVS and CDR2 is FQNEAQ in the germline V gene. This CDR3 region has 13 residues. The V end was cut by 2 bases, the J end by 7 bases, with 11 bases between. DNA for the CDR3: TGTGCCAGCAGCTTACGCCTAGAGGGGACCCAGTACTTC. Residues: CASSLRLEGTQYF.

This clonotype was counted ten times or more. V and J are TRBV11-2 and TRBJ1-1; TRBD1 matches 8 bases. The CDR3 has 16 residues. Germline CDR1 reads SGHAT; CDR2 reads FQNNGV. With 5 bases clipped from V and 1 base from J, the junction kept 9 bases outside the gene matches. For the CDR3, the DNA is TGTGCCAGCAGCCCCTTACAGGGGACAGGGAACACTGAAGCTTTCTTT. Protein: CASSPLQGTGNTEAFF.

This clonotype has a count of ten or more. The J gene is TRBJ2-1, the V gene TRBV20-1, with a weak D call TRBD2 (6 bases). This CDR3 is 14 amino acids long. The germline V gene has CDR1 DFQATT and CDR2 SNEGSKA (reference sequence). V lost 2 bases and J 3 bases, leaving 11 bases between the germline ends. Here the CDR3 reads CSARIGGVYNEQFF. In DNA form, the CDR3 reads TGCAGTGCTAGAATCGGAGGGGTCTACAATGAGCAGTTCTTC.

The genes are TRBV28 and TRBJ2-3, with TRBD2 matching 8 bases. V gave up 6 bases and J gave up 6 bases; unmatched junction bases: 8. Germline V gene lookup returns CDR1 MDHEN and CDR2 SYDVKM. The CDR3 totals 14 residues. The CDR3 region is CASSWREVVDTQYF. The CDR3 DNA reads TGTGCCAGCAGCTGGCGGGAGGTAGTTGATACGCAGTATTTT.

This clonotype appeared a few times. The chain employs TRBV5-1 and TRBJ1-6; D not resolved. This CDR3 spans 14 amino acids. Germline lookup yields CDR1 SGHRS and CDR2 YFSETQ. The ends were cut back, 5 bases at V and 9 bases at J, with 15 bases in the middle. For the CDR3, the DNA is TGCGCCAGCAGACCGAACAATCTGCGTTCACCCCTCCACTTT. Translating it yields CASRPNNLRSPLHF.

This clonotype was seen a few times. V is TRBV20-1 and J is TRBJ1-1; no definite D call. The CDR3 extends over 13 amino acids. The V end lost 6 bases, the J end lost 2 bases, and 13 bases lay between the germline ends. Germline V lookup: CDR1 DFQATT, CDR2 SNEGSKA (reference sequence). CDR3 residues: CSAPRAVNTEAFF. DNA for the CDR3: TGCAGTGCCCCCCGGGCTGTAAACACTGAAGCTTTCTTT.

This clonotype showed up many times. This sequence joins TRBV3-1 and TRBJ1-5, with unresolved D. V lost 1 base and J lost 9, with 10 bases in between. CDR3 length: 13 amino acids. Germline V gene lookup returns CDR1 LGHDT and CDR2 YNNKEL (reference sequence). In nucleotides, the CDR3 is TGTGCCAGCAGCCAAGGATACACGAGGCCCCAGCATTTT. Translation: CASSQGYTRPQHF.

This clonotype came up many times. This rearrangement joins TRBV28 to TRBJ1-6; unclear D gene. CDR1 and CDR2 from the germline V gene are MDHEN and SYDVKM. Trimming cost V 6 bases and J 5 bases, with 17 bases left between them. The CDR3 sequence is 16 residues long. Written as DNA, the CDR3 is TGTGCCAGCAGCCTGAATGGATTAGGTGATAATTCACCCCTCCACTTT. Translating it yields CASSLNGLGDNSPLHF. Looking up the rest from reference TRBV28 and TRBJ1-6 gives the full variable domain: DVKVTQSSRYLVKRTGEKVFLECVQDMDHENMFWYRQDPGLGLRLIYFSYDVKMKEKGDIPEGYSVSREKKERFSLILESASTNQTSMYLCASSLNGLGDNSPLHFGNGTRLTVT.

This clonotype has ten or more counts. The gene calls are TRBV19 and TRBJ1-1; the D gene is possibly TRBD1 (5 bases). The CDR3 has 13 residues. The germline V gene encodes CDR1 LNHDA and CDR2 SQIVND (reference sequence). V dropped 3 bases and J dropped 4 bases, with 9 bases sitting between them. The chain's CDR3 is CASSITGRTEAFF. In nucleotides, the CDR3 is TGTGCCAGTAGTATCACGGGGCGCACTGAAGCTTTCTTT.

The chain is built from TRBV28 and TRBJ1-5; D uncertain. The germline V gene encodes CDR1 MDHEN and CDR2 SYDVKM. The CDR3 loop spans 12 amino acids. The V gene lost 3 bases and the J gene lost 9 bases, with 9 bases spanning the gap. In DNA, the CDR3 is TGTGCCAGCAGTTTTACGTTCCTGCCCCAGCATTTT. Protein sequence: CASSFTFLPQHF. The whole variable domain, filled in from reference TRBV28 and TRBJ1-5, reads DVKVTQSSRYLVKRTGEKVFLECVQDMDHENMFWYRQDPGLGLRLIYFSYDVKMKEKGDIPEGYSVSREKKERFSLILESASTNQTSMYLCASSFTFLPQHFGDGTRLSIL.

CDR3: CASSPGTRNNQPQHF. DNA of the CDR3: TGTGCCAGCAGCCCTGGGACAAGGAACAATCAGCCCCAGCATTTT. The gene calls are TRBV6-1 and TRBJ1-5; maybe TRBD1 (6 bases). V was cut by 6 bases and J by 3 bases, with 15 bases left in between. In germline, CDR1 is MNHNS, CDR2 SASEGT. This CDR3 comprises 15 residues.

This clonotype was counted at least ten times. The rearrangement uses TRBV2 and TRBJ2-5; D is unresolved. The CDR3 consists of 11 residues. V lost 3 bases, J lost 3 bases, and 2 bases lay in between. Germline V gene sequence: CDR1 SNHLY, CDR2 FYNNEI. The DNA for the CDR3 is TGTGCCAGCAGTGATGAAGAGACCCAGTACTTC. Translating gives CASSDEETQYF.

The J gene is TRBJ1-2, the V gene TRBV29-1, with D perhaps TRBD1 (6 bases). CDR1 and CDR2 (germline): SQVTM, ANQGSEA. This CDR3 comprises 14 residues. The V end was cut by 7 bases, the J end by 0 bases, with 15 bases between. CDR3 bases: TGCAGCGCCGGGGGACACTTAGCTAACTATGGCTACACCTTC. Translated: CSAGGHLANYGYTF.